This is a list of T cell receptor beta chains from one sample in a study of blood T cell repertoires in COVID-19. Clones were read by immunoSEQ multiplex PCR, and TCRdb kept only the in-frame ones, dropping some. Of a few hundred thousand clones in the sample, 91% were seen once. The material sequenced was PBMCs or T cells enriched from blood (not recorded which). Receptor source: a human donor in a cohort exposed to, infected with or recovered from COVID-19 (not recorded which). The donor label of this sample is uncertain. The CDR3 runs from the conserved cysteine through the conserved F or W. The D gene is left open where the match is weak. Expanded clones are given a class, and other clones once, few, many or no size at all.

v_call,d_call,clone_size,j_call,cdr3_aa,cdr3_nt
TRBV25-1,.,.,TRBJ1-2,CASRSGTQDGYTF,TGTGCCAGCAGATCAGGGACACAGGATGGCTACACCTTC
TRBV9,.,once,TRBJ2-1,CASSARDTPYNEQFF,TGTGCCAGCAGCGCCAGGGACACACCCTACAATGAGCAGTTCTTC
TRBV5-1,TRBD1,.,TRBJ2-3,CASGTGVTDTQYF,TGCGCCAGTGGGACAGGGGTCACAGATACGCAGTATTTT
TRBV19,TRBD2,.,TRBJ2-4,CASSMSGVAKNIQYF,TGTGCCAGTAGTATGAGCGGGGTAGCCAAAAACATTCAGTACTTC
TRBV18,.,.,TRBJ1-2,CASSDWGENYGYTF,TGTGCCAGCTCAGATTGGGGGGAAAACTATGGCTACACCTTC
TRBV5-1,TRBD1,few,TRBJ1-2,CASSLGTGGYGYTF,TGCGCCAGCAGCTTGGGTACAGGGGGCTATGGCTACACCTTC
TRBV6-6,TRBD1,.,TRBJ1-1,CASGLPGQINTEAFF,TGTGCCAGCGGACTACCGGGACAGATAAACACTGAAGCTTTCTTT
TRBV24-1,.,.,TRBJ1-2,CATSRDTSNYGYTF,TGTGCCACCAGCCGGGACACCAGTAACTATGGCTACACCTTC
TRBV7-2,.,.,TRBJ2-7,CASSLGRSRAIYHEQYF,TGTGCCAGCAGCTTAGGCCGGAGCCGCGCCATTTACCACGAGCAGTACTTC
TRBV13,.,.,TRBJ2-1,CASRNSGSSYNEQFF,TGTGCCAGCAGAAATAGCGGAAGCTCCTACAATGAGCAGTTCTTC
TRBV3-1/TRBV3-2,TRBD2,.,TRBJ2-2,CASSPLRAGGSGELFF,TGTGCCAGCAGCCCGCTACGGGCGGGGGGAAGCGGGGAGCTGTTTTTT
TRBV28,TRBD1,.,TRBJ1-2,CASSFPRQGLYGYTF,TGTGCCAGCAGTTTTCCCAGACAGGGACTCTATGGCTACACCTTC
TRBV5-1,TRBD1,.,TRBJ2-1,CASSEGTGGFYEQFF,TGCGCCAGCAGCGAGGGGACAGGGGGCTTCTATGAGCAGTTCTTC
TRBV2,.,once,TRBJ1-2,CASSTDSGTVYGYTF,TGTGCCAGCAGCACTGATTCCGGGACTGTCTATGGCTACACCTTC
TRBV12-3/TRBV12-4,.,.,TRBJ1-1,CASSYQGSTEAFF,TGTGCCAGCAGTTATCAGGGTTCCACTGAAGCTTTCTTT
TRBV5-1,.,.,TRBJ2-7,CASSLGEGVSYEQYF,TGCGCCAGCAGCTTGGGGGAGGGGGTCTCCTACGAGCAGTACTTC
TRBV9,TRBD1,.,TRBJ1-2,CASSVEDRANYGYTF,TGTGCCAGCAGCGTAGAAGACAGGGCTAACTATGGCTACACCTTC
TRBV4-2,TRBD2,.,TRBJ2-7,CASSQEGGASQSSYEQYF,TGTGCCAGCAGCCAAGAGGGAGGGGCCAGCCAGAGCTCCTACGAGCAGTACTTC
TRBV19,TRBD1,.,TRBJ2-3,CASSNGQGVTDTQYF,TGTGCCAGTAGTAACGGACAGGGAGTCACAGATACGCAGTATTTT
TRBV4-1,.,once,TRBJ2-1,CASSQVAGRPYNEQFF,TGCGCCAGCAGCCAAGTGGCAGGGCGGCCCTACAATGAGCAGTTCTTC
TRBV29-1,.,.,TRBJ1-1,CSVNRGEGLNTEAFF,TGCAGCGTTAATCGTGGGGAGGGACTGAACACTGAAGCTTTCTTT
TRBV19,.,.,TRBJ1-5,CASSVTGKGSNQPQHF,TGTGCCAGTAGTGTTACAGGGAAGGGCTCCAATCAGCCCCAGCATTTT
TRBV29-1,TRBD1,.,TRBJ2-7,CSVKQGGEQYF,TGCAGCGTTAAACAGGGGGGCGAGCAGTACTTC
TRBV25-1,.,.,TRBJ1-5,CARTRQAPSDQPQHF,TGTGCCAGGACCCGACAGGCTCCGTCGGATCAGCCCCAGCATTTT
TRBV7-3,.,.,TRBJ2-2,CASMNKNTGELFF,TGTGCCAGCATGAACAAGAACACCGGGGAGCTGTTTTTT
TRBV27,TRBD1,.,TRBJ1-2,CASSLSPPGQASRGYTF,TGTGCCAGCAGTTTATCACCCCCCGGACAGGCCTCCCGTGGCTACACCTTC